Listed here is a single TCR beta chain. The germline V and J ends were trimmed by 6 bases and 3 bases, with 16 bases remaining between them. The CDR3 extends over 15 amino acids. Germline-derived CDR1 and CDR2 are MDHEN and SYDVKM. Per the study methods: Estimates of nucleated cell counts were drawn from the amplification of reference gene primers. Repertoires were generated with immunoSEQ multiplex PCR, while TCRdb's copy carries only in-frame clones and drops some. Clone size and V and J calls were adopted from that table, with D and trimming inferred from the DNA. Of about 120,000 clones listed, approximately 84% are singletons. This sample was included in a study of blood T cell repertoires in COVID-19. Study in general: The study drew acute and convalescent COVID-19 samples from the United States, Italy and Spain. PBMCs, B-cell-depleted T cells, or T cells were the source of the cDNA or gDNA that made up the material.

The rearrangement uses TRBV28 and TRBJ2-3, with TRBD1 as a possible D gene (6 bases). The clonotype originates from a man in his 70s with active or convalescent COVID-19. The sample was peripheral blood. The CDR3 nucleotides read TGTGCCAGCAGCCACGGACAGATATTAACAGATACGCAGTATTTT. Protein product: CASSHGQILTDTQYF.